Shown below are 23 T cell receptor beta chains from a single sample sequenced in a study of cytomegalovirus exposure and HLA in healthy donors. It was with 60 Vbeta and 13 Jbeta primers that the PCR ran. Repertoires were generated with immunoSEQ multiplex PCR, while TCRdb's copy carries only in-frame clones and drops some. The table shows about 160,000 clones, with under 90% occurring only once. The sample comprised PBMCs. The receptor set was obtained from a male donor in good health and CMV-seronegative.

V gene TRBV23-1 combines with J gene TRBJ1-1; a possible D gene is TRBD1 (5 bases). TRBV23-1 is classed as an ORF, of uncertain function. V lost 0 bases and J lost 0, with 14 bases in between. The CDR3 is made up of 17 amino acids. The DNA for the CDR3 is TGCGCCAGCAGTCAATCTGCAAGGGGTCCGATGAACACTGAAGCTTTCTTT. Translating gives CASSQSARGPMNTEAFF.

J is TRBJ1-2 and V is TRBV19; 8 nucleotides match TRBD1. Looked up from germline, CDR1 is LNHDA and CDR2 is SQIVND (reference sequence). Losses at the gene ends were 7 bases for V and 4 bases for J; bases not matched to a gene: 5. This CDR3 region has 13 residues. CDR3 protein: CASTVTGGYGYTF. In DNA form, the CDR3 reads TGTGCCAGTACCGTAACAGGGGGCTATGGCTACACCTTC. The full variable domain, its missing parts supplied by reference TRBV19 and TRBJ1-2, is DGGITQSPKYLFRKEGQNVTLSCEQNLNHDAMYWYRQDPGQGLRLIYYSQIVNDFQKGDIAEGYSVSREKKESFPLTVTSAQKNPTAFYLCASTVTGGYGYTFGSGTRLTVV.

This chain links TRBV7-9 with TRBJ2-1; 9 positions match TRBD2. The V segment lost 1 base and the J segment 5 bases; nucleotides outside the gene matches: 3. Germline V gene lookup returns CDR1 SEHNR and CDR2 FQNEAQ (reference sequence). The CDR3 length is 15 residues. CDR3 amino acids: CASSLGLAGNNEQFF. The CDR3 coding sequence is TGTGCCAGCAGCTTAGGCCTAGCGGGGAACAATGAGCAGTTCTTC.

The chain combines TRBV7-6 with TRBJ2-7; 8 bases map to TRBD1. CDR3 length: 16 amino acids. The V and J ends lost 5 bases and 4 bases, in that order; junction bases with no gene match: 13. Germline lookup yields CDR1 SGHVS and CDR2 FNYEAQ. CDR3 amino acids: CASSPLAQGAAYEQYF. The CDR3 DNA sequence: TGTGCCAGCAGCCCCCTCGCCCAGGGGGCCGCGTACGAGCAGTACTTC.

This clone was picked up one time. V gene TRBV29-1 combines with J gene TRBJ2-1, with D unclear. The CDR3 loop spans 8 amino acids. Trimming left V 7 bases short and J 12 bases short, with 7 bases between. The V gene's germline CDR1 is SQVTM and CDR2 ANQGSEA. CDR3 amino acids: CSGDWQFF. CDR3 in DNA: TGCAGCGGAGACTGGCAGTTCTTC.

This clone appeared a single time. V usage is TRBV2 and J usage is TRBJ1-1; D is uncertain. CDR3 length: 13 amino acids. The V gene lost 7 bases and the J gene lost 0 bases, with 9 bases spanning the gap. Germline assignment: CDR1 SNHLY and CDR2 FYNNEI. Here the CDR3 DNA reads TGTGCCAGCATTACAGACGTGAACACTGAAGCTTTCTTT. It encodes CASITDVNTEAFF.

The J gene is TRBJ1-2, the V gene TRBV7-3; 10 bases line up with TRBD1. V lost 5 bases and J lost 5; bases outside the gene matches: 8. CDR1 is SGHTA and CDR2 is FQGTGA in the germline V gene. The CDR3 extends over 15 amino acids. This CDR3 is CASSLDRGQGYGYTF. In nucleotides, the CDR3 is TGTGCCAGCAGCCTTGACAGGGGGCAGGGTTATGGCTACACCTTC.

V is TRBV7-2 and J is TRBJ1-5, with 7 bases identical to TRBD1. The V segment lost 4 bases and the J segment 1 base; nucleotides outside the gene matches: 1. The CDR3 spans 14 residues. Germline V lookup: CDR1 SGHTA, CDR2 FQGNSA. The CDR3 is CASSSTGSNQPQHF. The CDR3, as DNA: TGTGCCAGCAGCTCGACAGGGAGCAATCAGCCCCAGCATTTT.

In its sample, this clone was seen a few times. The V gene is TRBV6-1, the J gene TRBJ1-6; D gene unclear. The CDR3 is made up of 14 amino acids. The V gene lost 4 bases and the J gene lost 4 bases, with 8 bases spanning the gap. The germline gives CDR1 MNHNS, CDR2 SASEGT. CDR3 residues: CASSVDYYNSPLHF. The CDR3 region has the DNA TGTGCCAGCAGTGTGGACTATTATAATTCACCCCTCCACTTT.

DNA for the CDR3: TGTGCCAGCAGTGACCAGGGCCCTTTCACAGATACGCAGTATTTT. Residues: CASSDQGPFTDTQYF. The J gene is TRBJ2-3, the V gene TRBV25-1, with D tentatively TRBD1 (5 bases). Germline loops: CDR1 MGHDK, CDR2 SYGVNS. This CDR3 has 15 amino acids. The V end lost 3 bases, the J end lost 2 bases, and 12 bases lay between the germline ends.

This CDR3 reads CASSYELPPLHF. CDR3 in DNA: TGTGCCAGCAGCTACGAGCTTCCACCCCTCCACTTT. The J gene is TRBJ1-6, the V gene TRBV7-2; D call uncertain. Germline CDR1 and CDR2: SGHTA and FQGNSA. V dropped 4 bases and J dropped 11 bases, with 9 bases sitting between them. The CDR3 has 12 residues.

V usage is TRBV19 and J usage is TRBJ2-4; 9 nucleotides align to TRBD1. Unmatched junction bases numbered 4, after V lost 9 bases and J lost 7 bases. Germline CDR1 is LNHDA and CDR2 is SQIVND (reference sequence). The CDR3 has 12 residues. CDR3 bases: TGTGCCAGCCTTGGACAGGGGAACATTCAGTACTTC. Its protein is CASLGQGNIQYF.

The gene calls are TRBV19 and TRBJ2-5; TRBD2 is a possible D gene (6 bases). With 5 bases removed from V and 9 bases from J, the gap between germline ends came to 13 bases. Germline CDR1 LNHDA, CDR2 SQIVND (reference sequence). The length of the CDR3 is 12 residues. The DNA for the CDR3 is TGTGCCAGTAGTCCGGGAGAGCCGCCCCAGTACTTC. Residues: CASSPGEPPQYF.

The chain couples TRBV28 to TRBJ2-7; TRBD2 agrees at 7 bases. This CDR3 spans 14 amino acids. J was trimmed by 2 bases and V by 3 bases; bases with no gene match: 4. Germline-derived CDR1 and CDR2 are MDHEN and SYDVKM. The CDR3: CASSFGTKPYEQYF. CDR3 DNA: TGTGCCAGCAGTTTTGGGACTAAACCCTACGAGCAGTACTTC.

CDR3 in amino acids: CASRELANTGELFF. The DNA of the CDR3 is TGTGCCAGCAGGGAACTAGCGAACACCGGGGAGCTGTTTTTT. The chain joins TRBV7-9 to TRBJ2-2; D might be TRBD2 (5 bases). The CDR3 runs to 14 residues. CDR1 is SEHNR and CDR2 is FQNEAQ in the germline V gene (reference sequence). V dropped 6 bases and J dropped 0 bases, with 8 bases sitting between them.

V gene TRBV18 combines with J gene TRBJ2-3; D remains ambiguous. V was cut by 2 bases and J by 0 bases, with 15 bases left in between. This CDR3 is 17 amino acids long. CDR1 is KGHSH, CDR2 LQKENI, per germline. This CDR3 is CASSPVSGRASTDTQYF. Here the CDR3 DNA reads TGTGCCAGCTCACCAGTGTCGGGTCGAGCCAGCACAGATACGCAGTATTTT. The variable domain in full, completed from reference TRBV18 and TRBJ2-3, reads NAGVMQNPRHLVRRRGQEARLRCSPMKGHSHVYWYRQLPEEGLKFMVYLQKENIIDESGMPKERFSAEFPKEGPSILRIQQVVRGDSAAYFCASSPVSGRASTDTQYFGPGTRLTVL.

This clone was seen once. The chain recombines TRBV6-4 with TRBJ2-1; possibly TRBD2 for D (7 bases). Trimming stripped 2 bases from V and 2 bases from J, with 10 bases between. Germline V lookup: CDR1 MRHNA, CDR2 SNTAGT. There are 15 residues in the CDR3. The CDR3 sequence is CASSDPGGPYNEQFF. CDR3 sequence (DNA): TGTGCCAGCAGTGACCCGGGGGGCCCCTACAATGAGCAGTTCTTC.

This clone was detected once. The V gene is TRBV7-9, the J gene TRBJ2-1; tentatively, D is TRBD1 (6 bases). There are 16 residues in the CDR3. Trimming cost V 1 base and J 1 base, with 11 bases left between them. Germline CDR1 and CDR2: SEHNR and FQNEAQ (reference sequence). CDR3 protein: CASSLETGRSYNEQFF. Here the CDR3 DNA reads TGTGCCAGCAGCTTAGAGACAGGTAGATCCTACAATGAGCAGTTCTTC.

This clone was detected once. V usage is TRBV6-1 and J usage is TRBJ2-5, with 7 bases fitting TRBD1. Germline trimming cut 3 bases from V and 7 bases from J; bases unmatched to any gene: 8. This CDR3 spans 14 amino acids. Germline assignment: CDR1 MNHNS and CDR2 SASEGT. CDR3: CASSEFTGARTQYF. The CDR3 DNA reads TGTGCCAGCAGTGAGTTCACAGGGGCTCGGACCCAGTACTTC.

Comment on this clone: Other DNA sequences in the same sample also yield this CDR3. The J gene is TRBJ1-1, the V gene TRBV10-3; TRBD1 matches 7 bases. Looked up from germline, CDR1 is ENHRY and CDR2 is SYGVKD. J was trimmed by 1 base and V by 7 bases; bases with no gene match: 3. CDR3 length: 13 amino acids. The CDR3 coding sequence is TGTGCCATCAACGGACAGGAGAACACTGAAGCTTTCTTT. Translation gives CAINGQENTEAFF.

The rearrangement uses TRBV7-2 and TRBJ2-2; 13 nucleotides agree with TRBD2. Germline V gives CDR1 SGHTA, CDR2 FQGNSA. J lost 7 bases, V lost 5 bases, and 4 bases had no gene match. The CDR3 loop spans 15 amino acids. The CDR3 sequence is CASSQLAGGFGELFF. DNA for the CDR3: TGTGCCAGCAGCCAACTAGCGGGAGGGTTCGGGGAGCTGTTTTTT.

This clone turned up a few times. The rearrangement links TRBV5-6 to TRBJ1-4; the D is unclear. V was trimmed by 2 bases and J by 3 bases, leaving 8 bases between them. This CDR3 has 14 amino acids. In germline, CDR1 is SGHDT, CDR2 YYEEEE. This chain's CDR3 is CASSFGGANEKLFF. Here the CDR3 DNA reads TGTGCCAGCAGCTTCGGTGGAGCTAATGAAAAACTGTTTTTT. Full variable domain (missing parts from reference TRBV5-6 and TRBJ1-4): DAGVTQSPTHLIKTRGQQVTLRCSPKSGHDTVSWYQQALGQGPQFIFQYYEEEERQRGNFPDRFSGHQFPNYSSELNVNALLLGDSALYLCASSFGGANEKLFFGSGTQLSVL.

CDR3 DNA: TGTGCCAGCAGCGTGCACATTCAAGAGACCCAGTACTTC. It yields the protein CASSVHIQETQYF. The gene calls are TRBV9 and TRBJ2-5; D remains unclear. CDR1 is SGDLS, CDR2 YYNGEE, per germline. The CDR3 length is 13 residues. Trimming removed 2 bases at V and 2 bases at J, with 7 bases between.